These T cell receptor beta chains were read from a single sample in a study of blood T cells in healthy people across ages. TCRdb redid the calling of the 5' RACE reads with MiXCR, one entry per CDR3 protein. Of approximately 800,000 distinct CDR3 sequences listed, 58% are singletons. The sequencing input was blood. Receptors originate from a man between 25 and 39 years old in good health. The conserved cysteine and the conserved F or W are not part of the CDR3 here. Fields, in order: J gene, clone size, V gene, CDR3 protein. Clone sizes are given selectively: once, few, many, or a class where the clone is expanded.

TRBJ2-1 . TRBV4-2 ASSQESTGGVEF
TRBJ2-1 once TRBV5-1 ASNLGLAGGNEQF
TRBJ2-1 . TRBV7-2 ASKSGTGANEQF
TRBJ2-6 . TRBV4-2 ASSPYAQPAGSGANVLT
TRBJ1-6 . TRBV14 ASSQEGRGATYNSPLH
TRBJ1-5 . TRBV2 ASREDRSNQPQH
TRBJ2-7 . TRBV5-1 ASSLDGTRGEQY
TRBJ2-1 . TRBV12-3/TRBV12-4 ASSWALAYNEQF
TRBJ2-1 . TRBV7-9 ASSLDFGLAGRSDEQF
TRBJ2-7 . TRBV6-2/TRBV6-3 ASSILGRAEQY
TRBJ1-1 . TRBV7-2 ATKRLQGEAF
TRBJ2-1 . TRBV7-2 VSRGGAHNEQF
TRBJ1-2 . TRBV12-3/TRBV12-4 ASSPSQKYGYT
TRBJ2-1 . TRBV3-1 ASSPRTGSGNEQF
TRBJ2-7 many TRBV29-1 SVFAGDAYEQY
TRBJ2-1 few TRBV20-1 SAHRGRETEQF
TRBJ2-7 few TRBV20-1 SANQAERGSYEQY
TRBJ2-3 . TRBV20-1 SARRPRTGRITDTQY
TRBJ1-4 . TRBV7-9 ASSDGQGDNEKLF
TRBJ2-5 few TRBV13 ASSSPGKQETQY
TRBJ2-1 . TRBV7-9 ASTLTSGGVLYNEQF
TRBJ1-4 . TRBV25-1 ASSAPTNEKLF
TRBJ2-4 . TRBV20-1 SARDPVRSIQY
TRBJ2-1 . TRBV7-8 ASSPKRGRGIDEQF
TRBJ2-3 . TRBV29-1 SVGLAGGGDTQY
TRBJ1-2 . TRBV29-1 SVGDRETPYGYT
TRBJ1-6 . TRBV7-9 ASSDPGSYNSPLH
TRBJ2-1 . TRBV14 ASSQGLGKNNEQF
TRBJ2-3 . TRBV7-2 ASSSDGSSTDTQY
TRBJ2-5 . TRBV4-2 ASSQDLTRSTWEETQY
TRBJ1-2 . TRBV30 ARSSGSYGYT
TRBJ1-2 . TRBV6-5 ASSYSPGQGGGYT
TRBJ2-1 . TRBV20-1 SANRNLGPGDEQF
TRBJ1-2 few TRBV3-1 ASSHEGIVSHGYT
TRBJ2-5 . TRBV15 ATSRELGQETQY
TRBJ2-3 . TRBV2 ASSGVSGGDTQY
TRBJ2-1 . TRBV4-3 ASSPGLAGLFTYNEQF
TRBJ2-2 few TRBV10-3 AIRGTGIPGELF
. . TRBV27 ASSLSDRGYQETQF
TRBJ2-3 . TRBV15 ATSSRTTDTQY
TRBJ2-1 . TRBV12-3/TRBV12-4 ASSLRQGWDEQF
TRBJ1-4 . TRBV4-3 ASSQDPARGNEKLF
TRBJ1-5 . TRBV20-1 SASLDSNQPQH
TRBJ2-2 . TRBV4-3 ASSQVAAGGSTNTGELF
TRBJ2-5 . TRBV4-3 TSSQEGQETQY
TRBJ2-4 few TRBV13 ASSLGLRDIQY
TRBJ1-3 few TRBV6-6 ASSRPRNTIY
. . TRBV4-2 ASRPTLWESIKETQY
TRBJ2-1 . TRBV7-2 ASRRSRERPYNEQF
TRBJ1-1 . TRBV15 ATSRITGARGRGTEAF
TRBJ2-1 . TRBV25-1 ASTMNPRGAAYNEQF
TRBJ2-7 . TRBV7-2 ASSSWGSDEQY
TRBJ2-3 few TRBV4-2 ASSSDRELDTQY
TRBJ2-5 . TRBV20-1 SAGLPGMETQY
TRBJ2-3 few TRBV15 ATSRDGTAKDTQY
TRBJ2-1 . TRBV7-8 TSSKMDSSENNEQF
TRBJ1-1 . TRBV20-1 SASETVFGEAF
. . TRBV6-2/TRBV6-3 ASSYGLAGEVWSYEQY